This T cell receptor (beta chain) was observed in a study of response to subunit inactivated influenza vaccine. About this clonotype: At one of its ends the junction is not consistent with the germline gene, which may arise from a read error.

TCRdb recomputed calls from the RT-PCR reads with MiXCR, one row per CDR3 protein. This sample has approximately 500,000 distinct CDR3 sequences, with approximately 12% found just once. The receptor comes from a man aged 50 to 59 who received an inactivated influenza vaccine. Sequenced material: PBMCs from blood, taken roughly 47 days after vaccination.

The CDR3 sequence: CASSLVSGGQRNTEAFF. For the CDR3, the DNA is TGTGCCAGCAGTTTAGTCTCAGGGGGCCAGAGGAACACTGAAGCTTTCTTT. The chain combines TRBV7-2 with TRBJ1-1; 8 bases agree with TRBD1. The CDR3 runs 17 residues. Germline values: CDR1 SGHTA, CDR2 FQGNSA.